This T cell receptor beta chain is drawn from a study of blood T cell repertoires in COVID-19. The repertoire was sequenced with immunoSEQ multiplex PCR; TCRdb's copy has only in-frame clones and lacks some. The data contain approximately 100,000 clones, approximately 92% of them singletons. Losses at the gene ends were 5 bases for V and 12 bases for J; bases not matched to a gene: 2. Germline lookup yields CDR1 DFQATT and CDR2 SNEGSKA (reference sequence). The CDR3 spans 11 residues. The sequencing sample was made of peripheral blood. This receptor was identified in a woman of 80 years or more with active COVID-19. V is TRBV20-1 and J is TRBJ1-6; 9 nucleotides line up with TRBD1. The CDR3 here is CSADRGGPLHF. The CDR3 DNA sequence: TGCAGTGCTGACAGGGGGGGACCCCTCCACTTT.